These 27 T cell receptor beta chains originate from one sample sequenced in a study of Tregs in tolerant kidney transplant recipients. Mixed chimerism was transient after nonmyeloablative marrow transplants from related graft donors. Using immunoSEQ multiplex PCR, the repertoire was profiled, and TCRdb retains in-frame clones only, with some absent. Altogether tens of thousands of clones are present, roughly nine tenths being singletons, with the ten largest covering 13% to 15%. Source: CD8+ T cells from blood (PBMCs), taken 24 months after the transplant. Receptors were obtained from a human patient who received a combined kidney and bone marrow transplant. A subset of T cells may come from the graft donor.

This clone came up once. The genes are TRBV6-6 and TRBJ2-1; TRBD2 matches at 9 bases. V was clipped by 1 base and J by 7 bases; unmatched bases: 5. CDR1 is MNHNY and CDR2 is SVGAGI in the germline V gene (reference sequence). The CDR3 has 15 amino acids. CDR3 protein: CASSYLAGADNEQFF. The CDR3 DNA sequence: TGTGCCAGCAGTTACTTAGCGGGAGCAGATAATGAGCAGTTCTTC.

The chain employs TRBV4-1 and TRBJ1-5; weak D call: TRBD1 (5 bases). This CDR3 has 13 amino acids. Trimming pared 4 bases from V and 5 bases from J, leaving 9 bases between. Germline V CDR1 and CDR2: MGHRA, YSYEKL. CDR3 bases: TGCGCCAGCAGCCGTTGGGGGGATCAGCCCCAGCATTTT. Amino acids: CASSRWGDQPQHF.

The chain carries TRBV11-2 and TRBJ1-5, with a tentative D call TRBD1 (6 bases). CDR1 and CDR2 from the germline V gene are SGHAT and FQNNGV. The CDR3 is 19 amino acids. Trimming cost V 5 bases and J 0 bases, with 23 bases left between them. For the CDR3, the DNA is TGTGCCAGCAGCATCCGGGACACAGAAAATTTTGATAGCAATCAGCCCCAGCATTTT. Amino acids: CASSIRDTENFDSNQPQHF.

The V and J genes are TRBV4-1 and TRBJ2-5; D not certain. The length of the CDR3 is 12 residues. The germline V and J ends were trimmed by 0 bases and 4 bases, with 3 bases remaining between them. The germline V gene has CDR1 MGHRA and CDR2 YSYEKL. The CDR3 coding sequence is TGCGCCAGCAGCCAAGACCTAGAGACCCAGTACTTC. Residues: CASSQDLETQYF.

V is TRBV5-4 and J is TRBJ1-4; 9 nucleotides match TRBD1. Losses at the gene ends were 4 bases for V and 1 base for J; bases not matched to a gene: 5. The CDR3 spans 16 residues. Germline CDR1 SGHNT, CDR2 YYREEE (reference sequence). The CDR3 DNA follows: TGTGCCAGCAGCCCCGACAGGGGGATAACTAATGAAAAACTGTTTTTT. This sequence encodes CASSPDRGITNEKLFF.

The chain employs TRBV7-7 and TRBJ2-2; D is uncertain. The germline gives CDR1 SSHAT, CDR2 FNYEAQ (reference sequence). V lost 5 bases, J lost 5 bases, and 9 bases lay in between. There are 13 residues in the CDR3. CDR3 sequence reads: CASSPLGTGELFF. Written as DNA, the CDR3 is TGTGCCAGCAGCCCCCTCGGGACCGGGGAGCTGTTTTTT.

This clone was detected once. The CDR3 sequence is CASSQEGLGGYRPYEQYF. The CDR3, as DNA: TGCGCCAGCAGCCAAGAAGGGTTAGGAGGGTACCGCCCCTACGAGCAGTACTTC. The chain recombines TRBV4-3 with TRBJ2-7, with D tentatively TRBD2 (6 bases). The CDR3 consists of 18 residues. Germline V CDR1 and CDR2: LGHNA, YSLEER. Trimming pared 0 bases from V and 2 bases from J, leaving 20 bases between.

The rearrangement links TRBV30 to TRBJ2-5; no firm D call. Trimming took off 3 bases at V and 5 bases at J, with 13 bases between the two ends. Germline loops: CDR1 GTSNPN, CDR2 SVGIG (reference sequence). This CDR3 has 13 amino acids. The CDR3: CAWRELAGETQYF. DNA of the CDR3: TGTGCCTGGAGGGAGTTGGCTGGGGAGACCCAGTACTTC.

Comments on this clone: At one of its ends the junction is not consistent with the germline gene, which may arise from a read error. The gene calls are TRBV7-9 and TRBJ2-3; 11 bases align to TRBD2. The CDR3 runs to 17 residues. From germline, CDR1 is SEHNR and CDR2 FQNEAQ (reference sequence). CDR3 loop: CASSLGTSGSVTNTQYF. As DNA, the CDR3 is TGTGCCAGCAGCTTAGGCACTAGCGGGAGTGTCACAAATACGCAGTATTTT. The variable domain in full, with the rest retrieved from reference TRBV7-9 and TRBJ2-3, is DTGVSQNPRHKITKRGQNVTFRCDPISEHNRLYWYRQTLGQGPEFLTYFQNEAQLEKSRLLSDRFSAERPKGSFSTLEIQRTEQGDSAMYLCASSLGTSGSVTNTQYFGPGTRLTVL.

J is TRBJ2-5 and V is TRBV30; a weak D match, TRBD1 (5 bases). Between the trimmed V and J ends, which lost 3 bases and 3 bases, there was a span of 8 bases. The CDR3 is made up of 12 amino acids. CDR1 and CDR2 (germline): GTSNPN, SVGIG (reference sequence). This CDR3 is CAWRTVEETQYF. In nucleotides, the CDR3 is TGTGCCTGGAGGACAGTGGAAGAGACCCAGTACTTC.

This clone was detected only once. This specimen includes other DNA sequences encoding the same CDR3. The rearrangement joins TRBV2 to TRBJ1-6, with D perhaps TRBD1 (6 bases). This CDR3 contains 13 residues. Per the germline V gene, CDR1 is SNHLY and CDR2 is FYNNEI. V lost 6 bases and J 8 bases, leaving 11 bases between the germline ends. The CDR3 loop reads CASRTGNYSPLHF. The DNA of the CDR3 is TGTGCCAGCAGAACAGGGAATTATTCACCCCTCCACTTT.

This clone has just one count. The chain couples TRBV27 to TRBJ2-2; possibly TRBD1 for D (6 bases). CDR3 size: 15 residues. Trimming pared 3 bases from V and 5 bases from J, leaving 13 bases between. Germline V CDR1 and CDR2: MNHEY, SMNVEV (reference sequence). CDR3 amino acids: CASSLRGKRTGELFF. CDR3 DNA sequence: TGTGCCAGCAGTTTGAGGGGGAAGAGGACCGGGGAGCTGTTTTTT.

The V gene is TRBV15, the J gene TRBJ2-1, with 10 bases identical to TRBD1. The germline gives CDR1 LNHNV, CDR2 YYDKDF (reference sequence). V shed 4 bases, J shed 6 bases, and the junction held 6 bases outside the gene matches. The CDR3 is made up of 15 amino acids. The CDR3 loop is CATSNRDRGLNEQFF. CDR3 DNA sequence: TGTGCCACCAGCAACCGGGACAGGGGACTCAATGAGCAGTTCTTC.

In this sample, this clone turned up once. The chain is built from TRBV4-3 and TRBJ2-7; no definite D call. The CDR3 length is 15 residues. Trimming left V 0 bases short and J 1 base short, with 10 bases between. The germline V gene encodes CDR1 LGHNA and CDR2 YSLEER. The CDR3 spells CASSQEPQFSYEQYF. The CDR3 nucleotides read TGCGCCAGCAGCCAAGAGCCACAATTTTCCTACGAGCAGTACTTC.

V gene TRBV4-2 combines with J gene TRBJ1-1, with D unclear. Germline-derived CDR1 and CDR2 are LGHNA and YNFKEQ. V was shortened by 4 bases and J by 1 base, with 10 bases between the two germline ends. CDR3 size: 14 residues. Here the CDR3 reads CASSLDAGNTEAFF. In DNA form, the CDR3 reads TGTGCCAGCAGCCTCGATGCAGGGAACACTGAAGCTTTCTTT.

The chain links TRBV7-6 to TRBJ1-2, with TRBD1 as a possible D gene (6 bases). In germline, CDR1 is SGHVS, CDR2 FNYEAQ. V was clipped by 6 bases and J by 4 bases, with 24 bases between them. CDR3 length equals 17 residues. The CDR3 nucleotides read TGTGCCAGCAGTCCCGTGGTGGGGGCCAGCCCCCTCTATGGCTACACCTTC. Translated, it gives CASSPVVGASPLYGYTF.

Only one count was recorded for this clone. CDR3 in DNA: TGTGCCAGCAGTGACAACTCACCCGTTTACAATGAGCAGTTCTTC. It codes for CASSDNSPVYNEQFF. The chain links TRBV2 to TRBJ2-1; D remains ambiguous. This CDR3 is 15 amino acids long. Per germline, CDR1 SNHLY and CDR2 FYNNEI. Trimming removed 3 bases at V and 4 bases at J, with 13 bases between.

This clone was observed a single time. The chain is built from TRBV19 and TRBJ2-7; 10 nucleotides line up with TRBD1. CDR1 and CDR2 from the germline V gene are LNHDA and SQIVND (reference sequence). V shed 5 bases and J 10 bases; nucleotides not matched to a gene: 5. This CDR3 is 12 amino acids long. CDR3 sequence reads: CASSGTGVLQYF. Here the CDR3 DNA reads TGTGCCAGTAGTGGGACAGGGGTTTTACAGTACTTC. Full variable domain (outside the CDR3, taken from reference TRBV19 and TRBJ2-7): DGGITQSPKYLFRKEGQNVTLSCEQNLNHDAMYWYRQDPGQGLRLIYYSQIVNDFQKGDIAEGYSVSREKKESFPLTVTSAQKNPTAFYLCASSGTGVLQYFGPGTRLTVT.

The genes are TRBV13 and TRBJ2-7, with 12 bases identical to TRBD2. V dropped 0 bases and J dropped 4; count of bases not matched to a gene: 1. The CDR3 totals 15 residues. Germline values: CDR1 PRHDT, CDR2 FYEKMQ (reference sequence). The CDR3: CASSLGLAGGYEQYF. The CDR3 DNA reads TGTGCCAGCAGCTTAGGACTAGCGGGGGGTTACGAGCAGTACTTC.

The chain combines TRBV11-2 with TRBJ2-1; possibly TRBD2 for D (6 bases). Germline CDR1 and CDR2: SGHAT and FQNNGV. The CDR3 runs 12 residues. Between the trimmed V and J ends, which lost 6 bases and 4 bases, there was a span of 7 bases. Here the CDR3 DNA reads TGTGCCAGCAGTGGGGGGTACAATGAGCAGTTCTTC. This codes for CASSGGYNEQFF.

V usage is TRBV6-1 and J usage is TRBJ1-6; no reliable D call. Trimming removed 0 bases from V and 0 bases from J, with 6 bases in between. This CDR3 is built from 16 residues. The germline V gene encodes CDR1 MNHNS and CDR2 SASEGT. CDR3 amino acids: CASSEAASSYNSPLHF. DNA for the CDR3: TGTGCCAGCAGTGAAGCGGCAAGCTCCTATAATTCACCCCTCCACTTT.

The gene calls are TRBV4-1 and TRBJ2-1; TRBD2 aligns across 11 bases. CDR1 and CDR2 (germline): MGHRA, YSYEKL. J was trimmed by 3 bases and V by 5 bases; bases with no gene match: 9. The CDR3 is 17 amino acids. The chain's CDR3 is CASSSPTGTSGYNEQFF. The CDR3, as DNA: TGCGCCAGCAGCTCTCCTACCGGGACTAGCGGCTACAATGAGCAGTTCTTC.

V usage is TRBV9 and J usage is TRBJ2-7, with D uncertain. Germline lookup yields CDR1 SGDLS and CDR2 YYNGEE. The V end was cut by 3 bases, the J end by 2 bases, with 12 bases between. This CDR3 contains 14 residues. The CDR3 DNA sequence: TGTGCCAGCAGCGCGTCAGGATCCCCCTACGAGCAGTACTTC. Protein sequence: CASSASGSPYEQYF.

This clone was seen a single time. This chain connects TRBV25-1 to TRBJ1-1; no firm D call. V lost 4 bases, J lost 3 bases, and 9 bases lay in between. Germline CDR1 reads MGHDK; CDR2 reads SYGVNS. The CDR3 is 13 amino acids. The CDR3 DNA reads TGTGCCAGCAGTGTGGCAGAATACACTGAAGCTTTCTTT. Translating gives CASSVAEYTEAFF. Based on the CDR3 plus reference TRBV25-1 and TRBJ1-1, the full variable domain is EADIYQTPRYLVIGTGKKITLECSQTMGHDKMYWYQQDPGMELHLIHYSYGVNSTEKGDLSSESTVSRIRTEHFPLTLESARPSHTSQYLCASSVAEYTEAFFGQGTRLTVV.

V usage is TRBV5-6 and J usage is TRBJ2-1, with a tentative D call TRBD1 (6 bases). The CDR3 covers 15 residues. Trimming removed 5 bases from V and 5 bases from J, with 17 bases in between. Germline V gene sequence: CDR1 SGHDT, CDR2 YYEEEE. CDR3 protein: CASRTPGTTDNEQFF. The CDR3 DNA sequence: TGTGCCAGCAGGACCCCCGGGACAACCGACAATGAGCAGTTCTTC.

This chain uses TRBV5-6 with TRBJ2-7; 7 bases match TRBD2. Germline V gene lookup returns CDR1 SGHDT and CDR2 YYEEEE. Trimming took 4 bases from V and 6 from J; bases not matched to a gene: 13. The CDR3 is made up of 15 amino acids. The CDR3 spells CASSLAALRRREQYF. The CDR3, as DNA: TGTGCCAGCAGCCTAGCGGCGCTAAGGAGACGCGAGCAGTACTTC.

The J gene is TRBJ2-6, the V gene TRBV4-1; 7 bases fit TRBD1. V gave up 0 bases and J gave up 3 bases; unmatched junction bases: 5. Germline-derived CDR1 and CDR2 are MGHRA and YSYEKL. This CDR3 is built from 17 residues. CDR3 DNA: TGCGCCAGCAGCCAAGATGGGACAGTACTTGGGGCCAACGTCCTGACTTTC. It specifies CASSQDGTVLGANVLTF.